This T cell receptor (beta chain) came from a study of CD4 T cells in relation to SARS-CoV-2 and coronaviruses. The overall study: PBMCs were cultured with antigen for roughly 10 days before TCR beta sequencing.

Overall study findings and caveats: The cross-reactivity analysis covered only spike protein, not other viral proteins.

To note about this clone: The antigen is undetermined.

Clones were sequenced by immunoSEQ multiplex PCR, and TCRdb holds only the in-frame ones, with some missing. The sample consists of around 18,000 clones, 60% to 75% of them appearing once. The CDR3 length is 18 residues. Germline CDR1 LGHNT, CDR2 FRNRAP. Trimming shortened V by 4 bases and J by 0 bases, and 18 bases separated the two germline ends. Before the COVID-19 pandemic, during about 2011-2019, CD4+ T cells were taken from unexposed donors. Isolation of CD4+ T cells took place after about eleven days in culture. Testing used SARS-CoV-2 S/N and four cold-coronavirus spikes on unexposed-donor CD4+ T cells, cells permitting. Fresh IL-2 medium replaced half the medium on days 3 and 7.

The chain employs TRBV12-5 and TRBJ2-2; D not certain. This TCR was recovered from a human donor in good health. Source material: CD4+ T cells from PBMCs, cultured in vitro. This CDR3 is CASGSILAALANTGELFF. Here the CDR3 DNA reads TGTGCTAGTGGTTCCATACTGGCCGCCCTTGCGAACACCGGGGAGCTGTTTTTT. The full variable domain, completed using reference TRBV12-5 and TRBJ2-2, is DARVTQTPRHKVTEMGQEVTMRCQPILGHNTVFWYRQTMMQGLELLAYFRNRAPLDDSGMPKDRFSAEMPDATLATLKIQPSEPRDSAVYFCASGSILAALANTGELFFGEGSRLTVL.